This T cell receptor beta chain was identified in a study of T cell repertoires in cytomegalovirus infection (dated by TCRdb to the late 2010s). In the study overall: The peptide stimulations were aimed at well-studied HLA-B-restricted epitopes as well as recently identified HLA-C-restricted CMV epitopes, whose presentation resists viral immunomodulation. Donor HLA type was relevant to the analysis, because carriage of CMV infection together with the matching HLA type was indicated by public TCR beta signatures. Here is what the overall study found, with its caveats: The ex vivo response was dominated by HLA-C-restricted CMV-specific TCR beta clonotypes, which also provided the single most frequent clonotype in two of eight donors. In both this cohort and an independent cohort of 350 or so donors, the cumulative frequency of public TCR beta family members distinguished carriers of CMV infection plus the relevant HLA type.

As to this clonotype: Its antigen is currently not known. No base quality information exists; no much larger clone differs at one position.

The germline V gene encodes CDR1 SGHTA and CDR2 FQGNSA. Relative to germline, V is 1 base shorter and J is 1 base shorter, with 11 bases between their ends. The CDR3 spans 15 residues, from the cysteine through the phenylalanine. The CDR3 DNA has 45 bases and is translated from base 1. The sample's treatment or condition label is to be understood as: in vitro stimulation with specific CMV peptide epitopes to enrich CMV-specific T cells. The sample was run on an Illumina HiSeq 1500. The raw public data were reprocessed by TCRdb itself: fastp quality trimming at Q25, MiXCR clonotype calling, in-frame beta chains only. Every CDR3 protein is listed once, alongside the most common genes and DNA of its rows. The sample records approximately 300,000 distinct CDR3 sequences, more than 20% of which are singletons. About 14% of the sample is held by the ten biggest clonotypes.

Sample: cultured PBMCs, taken from culture after CMV antigen stimulation. This sequence uses TRBV7-2 and TRBJ2-7, with the identity of the D gene unclear. This receptor was obtained from a human donor in good health (CMV status not recorded). Some clones in this sample may be carry-over from other donors' samples. The DNA is as follows: TGTGCCAGCAGCTTAGACCCGACACCGTCCTACGAGCAGTACTTC. It translates as CASSLDPTPSYEQYF. The variable domain in full, with residues beyond the CDR3 obtained from the reference TRBV7-2 and TRBJ2-7 genes, is GAGVSQSPSNKVTEKGKDVELRCDPISGHTALYWYRQSLGQGLEFLIYFQGNSAPDKSGLPSDRFSAERTGGSVSTLTIQRTQQEDSAVYLCASSLDPTPSYEQYFGPGTRLTVT.